This T cell receptor (beta chain) stems from a study of T cells in Graves' hyperthyroidism and ophthalmopathy. Study conclusions and caveats: Among thyroid clonotypes expanded above 0.001, most also appeared in blood. Model predictions of ophthalmopathy came a median around 7.1 months before onset.

A lack of ophthalmopathy progression within 18 months defined stable Graves' hyperthyroidism. Each 10 ml fresh peripheral blood draw supplied the PBMCs. Amplification of TCR beta CDR3 regions was performed using RNA transcripts as template. HTBI primers were employed in a first-round RT-PCR of the TCR CDR3. Each CDR3 protein gets one entry after TCRdb re-called the multiplex PCR reads with MiXCR. The table has around 720,000 distinct CDR3 sequences, 30% to 40% seen once. Of note for this clonotype: Its cognate antigen is unknown.

CDR1 LNHDA and CDR2 SQIVND come from the germline V gene (reference sequence). V gave up 9 bases and J gave up 0 bases, with 18 bases separating them. This CDR3 is built from 15 residues. This receptor was obtained from a woman between 35 and 50 years old with Graves' hyperthyroidism. Sequencing was carried out using blood. The chain combines TRBV19 with TRBJ2-7; D might be TRBD2 (5 bases). The chain's CDR3 is CASSTLTGSSYEQYF. In DNA form, the CDR3 reads TGTGCCAGCTCGACTCTCACTGGGAGCTCCTACGAGCAGTACTTC.